This is a list of T cell receptor beta chains from one sample in a study of blood T cell repertoires in COVID-19. Data came from immunoSEQ multiplex PCR; TCRdb stores just in-frame clones and leaves some out. The table includes 130,000 to 150,000 clones, roughly 87% detected once. Input material: peripheral blood. The origin of the receptors is a woman in her forties or fifties with acute or convalescent COVID-19. The CDR3 runs from the conserved cysteine through the conserved F or W. D genes are given only for firm matches. Clone sizes are given selectively: once, few, many, or a class where the clone is expanded.

TRBJ1-1 TRBV5-6 few TRBD1 TGTGCCAGCAGCTTGGACAGGGGAACTGAAGCTTTCTTT CASSLDRGTEAFF
TRBJ2-2 TRBV4-2 . TRBD2 TGTGCCAGCAGCCAGCCCGGGACTAGCGGGGGGCTGAGCACCGGGGAGCTGTTTTTT CASSQPGTSGGLSTGELFF
TRBJ2-1 TRBV20-1 . . TGCAGTGCTAGAGGAGATGGTGAGCAGTTCTTC CSARGDGEQFF
TRBJ2-7 TRBV5-1 . . TGCGCCAGCAGCTTGGTATTCTACGAGCAGTACTTC CASSLVFYEQYF
TRBJ1-1 TRBV27 . . TGTGCCAGCAGTTTGAGGGTTTACACTGAAGCTTTCTTT CASSLRVYTEAFF
TRBJ1-1 TRBV7-8 . . TGTGCCAGCAGCTTAGCCCAGGGAACGAACACTGAAGCTTTCTTT CASSLAQGTNTEAFF
TRBJ2-1 TRBV2 . . TGTGCCAGCAGGCCGGACAGCTACAATGAGCAGTTCTTC CASRPDSYNEQFF
TRBJ2-1 TRBV7-8 few TRBD2 TGTGCCAGCAGCGCCACTAGCGGGGGTAGCTCCTACAATGAGCAGTTCTTC CASSATSGGSSYNEQFF
TRBJ1-1 TRBV5-6 . . TGTGCCAGCAGCTTGGTGCAGGGAAGGGCTGAAGCTTTCTTT CASSLVQGRAEAFF
TRBJ2-3 TRBV2 . . TGTGCCAGCAGTGAAGGGAGGACTGGAAGAATTTTT CASSEGRTGRIF
TRBJ1-2 TRBV19 . . TGTGCCAGTAGTCCAGCAGGGGCCCATGGCTACACCTTC CASSPAGAHGYTF
TRBJ1-3 TRBV30 few . TGTGCCTGGAGTGAGCGGGGCTCTGGAAACACCATATATTTT CAWSERGSGNTIYF
TRBJ2-5 TRBV19 . TRBD2 TGTGCCAGTAGTATAGAGGCAGCGGGAGTGGAAGAGACCCAGTACTTC CASSIEAAGVEETQYF
TRBJ2-5 TRBV4-2 . . TGTGCCAGCAGCCAAGATCGGAACAGGGCTCGATCTGGGTACCAAGAGACCCAGTACTTC CASSQDRNRARSGYQETQYF
TRBJ2-4 TRBV3-1/TRBV3-2 . TRBD1 TGTGCCAGCAGTCAAACTACAGGGGACATTCAGTACTTC CASSQTTGDIQYF
TRBJ1-5 TRBV27 . . TGTGCCAGCAGTCACAGGGTGAATCAGCCCCAGCATTTT CASSHRVNQPQHF
TRBJ2-2 TRBV11-3 few TRBD2 TGTGCCAGCAGCCCGTCTAGCGGGATACACGGGGAGCTGTTTTTT CASSPSSGIHGELFF
TRBJ2-6 TRBV7-9 . . TGTGCCAGCAGCTTCAGGGCTGGGGCCAACGTCCTGACTTTC CASSFRAGANVLTF
TRBJ1-1 TRBV27 . TRBD1 TGTGCCAGCAGTCCGGAGGACAGGAGGAACACTGAAGCTTTCTTT CASSPEDRRNTEAFF
TRBJ1-4 TRBV5-4 . TRBD1 TGTGCCAGCAGCGTGACAGGGGCCCTGAATGAAAAACTGTTTTTT CASSVTGALNEKLFF
TRBJ2-1 TRBV19 . TRBD2 TGTGCCAGTAAAGCGGGGTCCTACAATGAGCAGTTCTTC CASKAGSYNEQFF
TRBJ2-7 TRBV27 . TRBD1 TGTGCCAGCAGTCTTACAGGGGCCTACGAGCAGTACTTC CASSLTGAYEQYF
TRBJ2-5 TRBV7-3 . TRBD2 TGTGCCAGCAGCGAACACGGGACTAGCGGGTCTTCCCTATACTTC CASSEHGTSGSSLYF
TRBJ2-1 TRBV10-3 once . TGTGCCATCAGTTCTCCCCCTCCGGATGAGCAGTTCTTC CAISSPPPDEQFF
TRBJ2-3 TRBV27 . . TGTGCCAGCACCTCAGGGGCAGATACGCAGTATTTT CASTSGADTQYF
TRBJ1-5 TRBV6-5 few . TGTGCCAGCAGTTACTCGGGGAGGCAGCCCCAGCATTTT CASSYSGRQPQHF
TRBJ1-1 TRBV27 . TRBD1 TGTGCCAGCAGTCTAAAGACAGGGACCACTGAAGCTTTCTTT CASSLKTGTTEAFF
TRBJ2-7 TRBV7-2 . TRBD2 TGTGCCAGCAGCTTAGGCGGTAGCGGGGGCTTCAAGCAGTACTTC CASSLGGSGGFKQYF
TRBJ2-1 TRBV5-1 . . TGCGCCAGCACCACGACTAGTGTCGATGAGCAGTTCTTC CASTTTSVDEQFF
TRBJ1-5 TRBV18 . TRBD1 TGTGCCAGCTCACCGGGGACAGGGAGCAATCAGCCCCAGCATTTT CASSPGTGSNQPQHF
TRBJ1-2 TRBV29-1 . . TGCAGCGTGACAGCGTACTATGGCTACACCTTC CSVTAYYGYTF
TRBJ1-3 TRBV3-1/TRBV3-2 . . TGTGCCAGCAGCCAATGGAGGGACGCAGGCTCTGGAAACACCATATATTTT CASSQWRDAGSGNTIYF
TRBJ1-5 TRBV5-8 . . TGTGCCAGCAGCTTTACGGAGCCCCGCAATCAGCCCCAGCATTTT CASSFTEPRNQPQHF
TRBJ1-1 TRBV6-2/TRBV6-3 few . TGTGCCAGCAGTTACTCGCTGACCGATGGAGGGTACACTGAAGCTTTCTTT CASSYSLTDGGYTEAFF
TRBJ1-1 TRBV12-5 . . TGTGCTAGTGCCTTGAACACTGAAGCTTTCTTT CASALNTEAFF
TRBJ1-5 TRBV30 few TRBD1 TGTGCCTGGAGTGGGACAGGGAACCAGCCCCAGCATTTT CAWSGTGNQPQHF
TRBJ2-7 TRBV18 . . TGTGCCAGCTCACGTTCTAGCGAGAGCTCCTACGAGCAGTACTTC CASSRSSESSYEQYF
TRBJ1-5 TRBV10-2 few . TGCGCCAGCCGAGAAACAGCTAGCAATCAGCCCCAGCATTTT CASRETASNQPQHF
TRBJ1-5 TRBV6-1 . . TGTGCCAGCAGTCAAAGCGTAAATCAGCCCCAGCATTTT CASSQSVNQPQHF